What follows describes a single T cell receptor (beta chain). No antigen is known for it. PCR primers comprised 60 Vbeta and 13 Jbeta primers. Study processing details: About 11 million of about 80 million unique TCR beta chains were shared, per a later count. Assay: immunoSEQ multiplex PCR; the TCRdb copy retains only in-frame clones and omits some. Clone size and V and J calls were adopted from that table, with D and trimming inferred from the DNA. The sample yields more than 50,000 clones, about 75% seen once. These data come from a study of cytomegalovirus exposure and HLA in healthy donors. Overall study context: An early release of data contained about 85 million unique TCRs, which came from HLA-typed donors.

The V gene's germline CDR1 is GTSNPN and CDR2 SVGIG (reference sequence). J gave up 4 bases and V 3 bases, and 2 bases lay outside the gene matches. The CDR3 runs 12 residues. Study findings and constraints: Excluded: some indistinguishable V segments such as TRBV6-2 and TRBV6-3. High sensitivity and specificity were reportedly achieved when the classifier diagnosed cytomegalovirus status.

This receptor was obtained from a woman in her forties in good health and CMV-seropositive. The sequencing sample was made of PBMCs. This rearrangement joins TRBV30 to TRBJ2-7, with 8 nucleotides matching TRBD2. DNA for the CDR3: TGTGCCTGGAGCGGGGGGGATTACGAGCAGTACTTC. Protein sequence: CAWSGGDYEQYF.